This T cell receptor beta chain was identified in a study of T cells in Graves' hyperthyroidism and ophthalmopathy. Newly diagnosed hyperthyroidism, duration under 2 months, in patients aged 18 to 65. Using less than 12 ml of fresh peripheral blood, PBMCs were prepared. Researchers took RNA transcripts and amplified the TCR beta CDR3 regions from them. With the HTBI primer set, the TCR CDR3 went through a first round of RT-PCR. TCRdb re-called the multiplex PCR reads with MiXCR, one entry per CDR3 protein. The sample lists 300,000 to 450,000 distinct CDR3 sequences, roughly 13% occurring once. Study-wide results and caveats: From stable hyperthyroidism, ophthalmopathy was separated by a 13 V-J model.

This clonotype was recorded a few times. The antigen remains undetermined. The CDR3 runs to 15 residues. Germline-derived CDR1 and CDR2 are SGHRS and YFSETQ. With 1 base removed from V and 2 bases from J, the gap between germline ends came to 13 bases. The specimen sequenced was blood. This TCR was recovered from a man aged 25-45 years with Graves' hyperthyroidism that later progressed to Graves' ophthalmopathy. The chain recombines TRBV5-1 with TRBJ2-7; D gene ambiguous. CDR3 bases: TGCGCCAGCAGCTTGTTCTCCCACAGTACCTACGAGCAGTACTTC. Encoded protein: CASSLFSHSTYEQYF.